This T cell receptor beta chain was identified in a study of T-cell memory formation after mild COVID-19. Study-wide context: TCR clusters showed largely donor specificity. The study, taken as a whole, reports: Researchers report contracting CD4+ clones mostly in CM and EM, with CD8+ clones in EMRA.

With 6 bases removed from V and 0 bases from J, the gap between germline ends came to 9 bases. The CDR3 totals 14 residues. Germline CDR1 is MDHEN and CDR2 is SYDVKM. TCRdb analysed the 5' RACE reads with MiXCR anew, one entry per CDR3 protein. The sample comprises a few hundred thousand distinct CDR3 sequences, more than 13% of which are singletons, and roughly a fifth rests with the top ten. About this clonotype: The target antigen is unknown.

Specimen: PBMCs or a T cell subset sorted from them (not recorded which). This TCR was sampled from a man aged 18 to 35 who had mild COVID-19 (a few samples of this study predate the infection). Cell type and time point are not known. The rearrangement joins TRBV28 to TRBJ1-3; D is ambiguous. The CDR3 loop reads CASSPALSGNTIYF. In DNA form, the CDR3 reads TGTGCCAGCAGCCCCGCACTCTCTGGAAACACCATATATTTT.